The entry that follows covers one TCR beta chain sequence. Its antigen is as yet unknown. The record originates from a study of cytomegalovirus exposure and HLA in healthy donors. At the level of the study: An earlier analysis found some 100 million unique TCR beta sequences from approximately 190 million T cells. General study findings and limits: In a later analysis, V- and J-gene trimming of beta chains associated with a DCLRE1C missense variant, replicated independently. The likely explanation for a cluster of highly shared sequence variants was sequencing artifact.

A multiplex PCR was run with 60 Vbeta primers and 13 Jbeta primers. Authors' methods: There were 80 million to 95 million unique TCR beta chains by a later count, and approximately 12 million of them were shared. This table comes from immunoSEQ multiplex PCR, and its TCRdb copy is limited to in-frame clones, with some not included. V, J and clone size are taken as reported in that table, and D and trimming were inferred from the DNA itself. The sample records about 200,000 clones, 80% to 90% being singletons. The sequence was obtained from a man between 40 and 49 years old in good health and CMV-seropositive. The source material was PBMCs.

In DNA form, the CDR3 reads TGTGCCAGCGAGGACAGGGGGCGCGGATCTGGCTACACCTTC. It translates to CASEDRGRGSGYTF. The chain links TRBV6-6 to TRBJ1-2; 11 bases agree with TRBD1. In germline, CDR1 is MNHNY, CDR2 SVGAGI (reference sequence). V gave up 8 bases and J gave up 7 bases; unmatched junction bases: 9. The CDR3 is made up of 14 amino acids.